This entry lists 20 T cell receptor beta chains sequenced from one sample in a study of shared clonotypes between healthy human individuals. Profiling relied on immunoSEQ multiplex PCR, and the TCRdb table lists in-frame clones only, not all of them. This repertoire shows about 2.4 million clones, roughly 93% found once; its top ten account for approximately 0.36%. The sequencing input was naive CD4+ T cells from PBMCs. Documented subset: CD45RA+ positively selected. Receptors were obtained from a man aged 18 to 35 in good health. Some clones in this sample may be carry-over from other donors' samples.

This chain links TRBV21-1 with TRBJ2-7. TRBV21-1 is a listed pseudogene. CDR3 length: 12 amino acids. The CDR3 sequence: CASSKSPPEQYF. The CDR3 coding sequence is TGTGCCAGCAGCAAATCCCCGCCCGAGCAGTACTTC.

The chain joins TRBV10-3 to TRBJ2-1, with no clear D. Germline CDR1 reads ENHRY; CDR2 reads SYGVKD. V dropped 2 bases and J dropped 4 bases, with 15 bases sitting between them. The CDR3 consists of 16 residues. The CDR3 protein is CAISELDIRRYNEQFF. Written as DNA, the CDR3 is TGTGCCATCAGTGAGCTAGACATAAGAAGGTACAATGAGCAGTTCTTC.

V gene TRBV4-1 combines with J gene TRBJ2-5; 7 positions match TRBD1. The CDR3 runs to 14 residues. Unmatched junction bases numbered 6, after V lost 2 bases and J lost 6 bases. Germline values: CDR1 MGHRA, CDR2 YSYEKL. The CDR3 protein is CASSQPPRGKTQYF. DNA for the CDR3: TGCGCCAGCAGCCAACCCCCCAGGGGGAAGACCCAGTACTTC.

The V gene is TRBV6-1, the J gene TRBJ1-5; possible D gene TRBD1, 5 bases. Germline CDR1 is MNHNS and CDR2 is SASEGT. The germline V and J ends were trimmed by 10 bases and 0 bases, with 10 bases remaining between them. The CDR3 extends over 13 amino acids. Here the CDR3 DNA reads TGTGCCACCAGAGGGGTTAGCAATCAGCCCCAGCATTTT. Its protein product is CATRGVSNQPQHF.

The J gene is TRBJ2-7, the V gene TRBV7-9; 8 nucleotides align to TRBD2. V trimming: 5 bases; J trimming: 4 bases; junction bases outside the gene matches: 10. CDR1 and CDR2 from the germline V gene are SEHNR and FQNEAQ (reference sequence). The CDR3 totals 15 residues. CDR3 in amino acids: CASSRSGGARYEQYF. The CDR3 nucleotides are TGTGCCAGCAGCCGATCCGGGGGGGCTCGGTACGAGCAGTACTTC.

In this sample, this clone turned up a few times. V and J are TRBV6-1 and TRBJ2-1, with D possibly TRBD2 on 6 matching bases. The CDR3 runs 15 residues. Germline V gene data show CDR1 as MNHNS and CDR2 as SASEGT. V was trimmed by 2 bases and J by 5 bases, leaving 13 bases between them. In DNA form, the CDR3 reads TGTGCCAGCAGTGAAAGGAGGGGTCAGCACAATGAGCAGTTCTTC. Translating gives CASSERRGQHNEQFF.

The chain employs TRBV5-1 and TRBJ2-5, with 7 nucleotides matching TRBD2. Germline V gene lookup returns CDR1 SGHRS and CDR2 YFSETQ. The CDR3 extends over 14 amino acids. The V segment lost 4 bases and the J segment 5 bases; nucleotides outside the gene matches: 8. Here the CDR3 reads CASSDGTNKETQYF. DNA of the CDR3: TGCGCCAGCAGCGATGGGACTAATAAGGAGACCCAGTACTTC.

The chain is built from TRBV30 and TRBJ1-1; D may be TRBD1 (5 bases). In germline, CDR1 is GTSNPN, CDR2 SVGIG (reference sequence). V gave up 5 bases and J gave up 4 bases, with 14 bases separating them. This CDR3 has 13 residues. CDR3 bases: TGTGCCTGGGCCGGGGGGGAGGGCACTGAAGCTTTCTTT. Protein sequence: CAWAGGEGTEAFF.

With respect to this clone: Within the sample, other DNA sequences also encode this same CDR3. This chain links TRBV18 with TRBJ2-3, with a tentative D call TRBD1 (6 bases). The CDR3 contains 14 residues. Looked up from germline, CDR1 is KGHSH and CDR2 is LQKENI. The V end lost 3 bases, the J end lost 2 bases, and 9 bases lay between the germline ends. CDR3 amino acids: CASSPTGSTDTQYF. The CDR3 DNA reads as TGTGCCAGCTCACCCACAGGGTCCACAGATACGCAGTATTTT.

Turning to this clone: Compared with germline, one end of the junction differs, possibly owing to a read error. The rearrangement joins TRBV28 to TRBJ2-4; 9 bases map to TRBD1. The CDR3 length is 13 residues. Germline CDR1 reads MDHEN; CDR2 reads SYDVKM. CDR3 DNA sequence: TGTGCCAGCCAAAGGCGGGACAGGGAAGTTTTGTCCTTC. Its translation: CASQRRDREVLSF.

V is TRBV2 and J is TRBJ2-7, with D unclear. The CDR3 is 13 amino acids. Germline CDR1 reads SNHLY; CDR2 reads FYNNEI. V was cut by 4 bases and J by 6 bases, with 13 bases left in between. CDR3 sequence reads: CASSAGESSEQYF. As DNA, the CDR3 is TGTGCCAGCAGTGCGGGTGAGAGCTCCGAGCAGTACTTC.

In the case of this clone: Other DNA sequences in the sample encode the same CDR3. The chain carries TRBV5-1 and TRBJ2-1, with TRBD2 identical over 11 bases. The CDR3 consists of 15 residues. J gave up 10 bases and V 4 bases, and 10 bases lay outside the gene matches. CDR1 is SGHRS and CDR2 is YFSETQ in the germline V gene. The CDR3, as DNA: TGCGCCAGCAGCCTGGTTCTAGCGGGAGGAGGGGAGCAGTTCTTC. Protein product: CASSLVLAGGGEQFF.

The chain couples TRBV27 to TRBJ1-2; TRBD1 matches 7 bases. J was trimmed by 4 bases and V by 8 bases; bases with no gene match: 4. This CDR3 region has 12 residues. Germline lookup yields CDR1 MNHEY and CDR2 SMNVEV (reference sequence). In DNA, the CDR3 is TGTGCCAGCGGGGACAGACCCTATGGCTACACCTTC. This translates into CASGDRPYGYTF.

The rearrangement links TRBV28 to TRBJ2-7; either TRBD1 or TRBD2 may fit D (5 bases each). This CDR3 contains 15 residues. With 5 bases removed from V and 0 bases from J, the gap between germline ends came to 14 bases. Per the germline V gene, CDR1 is MDHEN and CDR2 is SYDVKM. In DNA form, the CDR3 reads TGTGCCAGCAGTACGGGGCCGGTGGGCTCCTACGAGCAGTACTTC. Protein sequence: CASSTGPVGSYEQYF.

This clone was seen just once. The genes are TRBV11-2 and TRBJ1-1; D is undetermined. The CDR3 consists of 13 residues. The V end was cut by 0 bases, the J end by 11 bases, with 13 bases between. The germline gives CDR1 SGHAT, CDR2 FQNNGV. CDR3 DNA sequence: TGTGCCAGCAGCTTAGAGACCTCGGGCGGCGCTTTCTTT. Its translation is CASSLETSGGAFF.

The genes are TRBV7-9 and TRBJ2-2; 11 nucleotides agree with TRBD1. V lost 8 bases, J lost 4 bases, and 3 bases stayed unmatched. Germline lookup yields CDR1 SEHNR and CDR2 FQNEAQ (reference sequence). The CDR3 sequence is 14 residues long. DNA of the CDR3: TGTGCCAGCCATGGGACAGGGGGCACCGGGGAGCTGTTTTTT. As protein: CASHGTGGTGELFF.

The chain combines TRBV29-1 with TRBJ1-6; TRBD1 matches 7 bases. The CDR3 has 14 amino acids. Trimming removed 5 bases from V and 1 base from J; junction bases left unmatched: 2. Germline CDR1 is SQVTM and CDR2 is ANQGSEA. For the CDR3, the DNA is TGCAGCGTTCAACAGGGGTCCTATAATTCACCCCTCCACTTT. Its translation is CSVQQGSYNSPLHF. Combining the CDR3 with reference TRBV29-1 and TRBJ1-6 gives the whole variable domain SAVISQKPSRDICQRGTSLTIQCQVDSQVTMMFWYRQQPGQSLTLIATANQGSEATYESGFVIDKFPISRPNLTFSTLTVSNMSPEDSSIYLCSVQQGSYNSPLHFGNGTRLTVT.

The rearrangement uses TRBV6-1 and TRBJ1-4; a weak D match, TRBD1 (5 bases). There are 15 residues in the CDR3. The V and J ends lost 3 bases and 5 bases respectively, with 13 bases between them. Germline V gene lookup returns CDR1 MNHNS and CDR2 SASEGT. CDR3 coding DNA: TGTGCCAGCAGTGAGCGACGGGGGTGGAATGAAAAACTGTTTTTT. Protein product: CASSERRGWNEKLFF.

This clone appeared once. The chain has TRBV30 and TRBJ2-3, with 11 nucleotides matching TRBD2. Germline assignment: CDR1 GTSNPN and CDR2 SVGIG (reference sequence). CDR3 length: 15 amino acids. V was pared by 2 bases and J by 3 bases, with 4 bases of the junction left unmatched. The CDR3 region is CAWSTGTSGTDTQYF. The CDR3, as DNA: TGTGCCTGGAGTACCGGGACTAGCGGAACAGATACGCAGTATTTT. Using reference TRBV30 and TRBJ2-3 for the parts outside the CDR3, the full variable domain is SQTIHQWPATLVQPVGSPLSLECTVEGTSNPNLYWYRQAAGRGLQLLFYSVGIGQISSEVPQNLSASRPQDRQFILSSKKLLLSDSGFYLCAWSTGTSGTDTQYFGPGTRLTVL.

The V gene is TRBV5-1, the J gene TRBJ2-7; the D call may be TRBD1 or TRBD2 (5 bases each). The CDR3 is 14 amino acids. The V and J ends lost 4 bases and 2 bases respectively, with 13 bases between them. The germline V gene has CDR1 SGHRS and CDR2 YFSETQ. The CDR3 nucleotides are TGCGCCAGCAGCACCGGGACCTCTACCTACGAGCAGTACTTC. Encoded protein: CASSTGTSTYEQYF. The full variable domain, rest sourced from reference TRBV5-1 and TRBJ2-7, is KAGVTQTPRYLIKTRGQQVTLSCSPISGHRSVSWYQQTPGQGLQFLFEYFSETQRNKGNFPGRFSGRQFSNSRSEMNVSTLELGDSALYLCASSTGTSTYEQYFGPGTRLTVT.